This TCR beta chain was profiled in a study of T-cell memory formation after mild COVID-19. Across the study: The two donors had largely donor-specific TCR clusters. General study points: Largely, contracting CD4+ clones fell within CM and EM, and contracting CD8+ clones within EMRA. Day 15 to 85 contractors were CD4/CD8 balanced; later expanders leaned CD4+.

About this clonotype itself: Its antigen is as yet unknown.

It was 5'RACE with constant-segment primers that produced the TCR alpha and TCR beta cDNA libraries, which carried sample barcodes and UMIs. TCRdb re-called the 5' RACE reads through MiXCR, storing one row per CDR3 protein. The sample has 350,000 to 450,000 distinct CDR3 sequences; 20% to 30% are singletons. Sequencing was carried out using PBMCs or a T cell subset sorted from them (not recorded which). The source is an adult woman who had mild COVID-19 (a few samples of this study predate the infection). Cell type and time point are not known.

This CDR3 reads CASSNRDRGRGSYNEQFF. As DNA, the CDR3 is TGTGCCAGCAGTAACCGGGACAGGGGAAGAGGCTCCTACAATGAGCAGTTCTTC. The chain combines TRBV12-3 or TRBV12-4 with TRBJ2-1, with 10 nucleotides matching TRBD1. The V gene end was trimmed by 5 bases and the J gene end by 0 bases; junction bases not matched to a gene: 10. The CDR3 is 18 residues long.